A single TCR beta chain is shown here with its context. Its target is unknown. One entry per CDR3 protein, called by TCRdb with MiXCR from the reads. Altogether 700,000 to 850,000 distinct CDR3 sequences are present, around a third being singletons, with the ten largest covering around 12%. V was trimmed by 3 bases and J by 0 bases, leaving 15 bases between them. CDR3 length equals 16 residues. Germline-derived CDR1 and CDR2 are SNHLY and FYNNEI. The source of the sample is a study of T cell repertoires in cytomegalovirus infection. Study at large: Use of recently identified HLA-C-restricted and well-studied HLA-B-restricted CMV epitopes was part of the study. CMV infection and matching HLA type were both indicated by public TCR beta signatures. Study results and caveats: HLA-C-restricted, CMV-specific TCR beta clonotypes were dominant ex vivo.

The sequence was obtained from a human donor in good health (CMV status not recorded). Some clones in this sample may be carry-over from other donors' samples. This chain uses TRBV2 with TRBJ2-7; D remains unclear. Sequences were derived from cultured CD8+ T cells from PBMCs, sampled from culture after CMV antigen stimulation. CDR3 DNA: TGTGCCAGCAGTGATCAAGTCCCCGCTGGCTCCTACGAGCAGTACTTC. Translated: CASSDQVPAGSYEQYF. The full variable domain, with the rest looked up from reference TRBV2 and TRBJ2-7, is EPEVTQTPSHQVTQMGQEVILRCVPISNHLYFYWYRQILGQKVEFLVSFYNNEISEKSEIFDDQFSVERPDGSNFTLKIRSTKLEDSAMYFCASSDQVPAGSYEQYFGPGTRLTVT.